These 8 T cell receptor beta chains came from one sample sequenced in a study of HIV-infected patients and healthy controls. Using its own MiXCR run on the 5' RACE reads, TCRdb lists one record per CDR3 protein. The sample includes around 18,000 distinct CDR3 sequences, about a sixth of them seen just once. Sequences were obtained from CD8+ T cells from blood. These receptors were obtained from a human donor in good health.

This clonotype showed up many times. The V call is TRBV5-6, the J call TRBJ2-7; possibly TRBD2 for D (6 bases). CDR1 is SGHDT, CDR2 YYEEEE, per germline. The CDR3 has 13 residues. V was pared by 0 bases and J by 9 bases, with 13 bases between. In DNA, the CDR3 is TGTGCCAGCAGCTTGGATCGCGGGATCTGGCAGTACTTC. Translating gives CASSLDRGIWQYF.

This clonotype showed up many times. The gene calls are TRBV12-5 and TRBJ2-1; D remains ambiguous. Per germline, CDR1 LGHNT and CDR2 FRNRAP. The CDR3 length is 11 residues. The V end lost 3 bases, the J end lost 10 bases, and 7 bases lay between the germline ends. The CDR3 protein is CASGFGAEQFF. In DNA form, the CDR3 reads TGTGCTAGTGGTTTTGGTGCGGAGCAGTTCTTC.

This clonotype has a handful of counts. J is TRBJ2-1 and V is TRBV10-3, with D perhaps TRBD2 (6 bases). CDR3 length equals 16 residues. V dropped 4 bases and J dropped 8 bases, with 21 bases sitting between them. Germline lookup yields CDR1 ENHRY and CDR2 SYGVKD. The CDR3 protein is CAISGVPGLVAHEQFF. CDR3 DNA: TGTGCCATCAGTGGTGTCCCGGGACTCGTGGCGCATGAGCAGTTCTTC.

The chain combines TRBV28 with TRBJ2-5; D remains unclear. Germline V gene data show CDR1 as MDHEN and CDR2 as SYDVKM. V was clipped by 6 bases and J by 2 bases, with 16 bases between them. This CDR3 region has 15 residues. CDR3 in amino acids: CASSADGYRQETQYF. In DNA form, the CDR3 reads TGTGCCAGCAGCGCTGACGGATACAGACAAGAGACCCAGTACTTC.

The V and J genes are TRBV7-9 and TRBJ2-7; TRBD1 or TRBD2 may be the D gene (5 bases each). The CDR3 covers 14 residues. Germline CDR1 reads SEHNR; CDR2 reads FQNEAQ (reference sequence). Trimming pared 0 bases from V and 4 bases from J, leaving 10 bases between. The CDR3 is CASSLAGTSYEQYF. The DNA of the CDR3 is TGTGCCAGCAGCTTAGCCGGGACGTCTTACGAGCAGTACTTC.

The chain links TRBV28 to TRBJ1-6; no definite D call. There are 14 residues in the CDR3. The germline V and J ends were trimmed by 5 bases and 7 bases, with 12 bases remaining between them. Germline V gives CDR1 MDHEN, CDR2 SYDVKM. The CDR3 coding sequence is TGTGCCAGCAGTCTCCCGTATGAAAATTCACCCCTCCACTTT. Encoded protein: CASSLPYENSPLHF.

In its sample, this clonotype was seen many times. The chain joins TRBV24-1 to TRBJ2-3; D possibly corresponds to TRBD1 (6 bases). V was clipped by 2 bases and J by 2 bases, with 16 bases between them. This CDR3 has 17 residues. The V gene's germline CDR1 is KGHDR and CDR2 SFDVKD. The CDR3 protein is CATSDYRRGGTTDTQYF. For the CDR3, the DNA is TGTGCCACCAGTGATTATCGGAGAGGGGGAACCACAGATACGCAGTATTTT.

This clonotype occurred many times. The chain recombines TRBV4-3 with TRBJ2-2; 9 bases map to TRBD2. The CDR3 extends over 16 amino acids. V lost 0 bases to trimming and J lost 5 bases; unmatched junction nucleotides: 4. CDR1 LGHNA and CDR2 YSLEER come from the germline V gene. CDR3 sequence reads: CASSQELAGRTGELFF. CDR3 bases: TGCGCCAGCAGCCAAGAGCTAGCGGGGCGGACCGGGGAGCTGTTTTTT.